The clone carrying this T cell receptor beta chain was recorded at least ten times. Its antigen is not identified. At one end the junction does not follow the germline gene, possibly because of a read error. The CDR3 is 14 residues long. Germline V gives CDR1 ENHRY, CDR2 SYGVKD. This sample is part of a study of T cell repertoires in cytomegalovirus infection. Study-wide context: Both a matching HLA type and CMV infection were indicated by public TCR beta signatures. General study findings and limits: The ex vivo response was dominated by HLA-C-restricted CMV-specific TCR beta clonotypes. Summed frequency of public TCR beta families distinguished CMV carriers with the relevant HLA.

TCRdb called the reads again in MiXCR, with one record for every CDR3 protein. The data hold fewer than 200,000 distinct CDR3 sequences, with roughly an eighth observed a single time. This TCR was sampled from a human donor in good health (CMV status not recorded). Some clones in this sample may be carry-over from other donors' samples. Sequenced material: PBMCs. The chain links TRBV10-3 to TRBJ2-7; no clear D. CDR3 in DNA: TGTGCCATCGGTGATTCGTCCCTGATCCACGAGCAGTACTTC. Translating it yields CAIGDSSLIHEQYF.